The T cell receptor beta chain under discussion was sequenced for a study of high-grade serous ovarian cancer treatment subgroups. The tumor samples were collected prior to definitive surgery or chemotherapy. Trimming took 0 bases from V and 1 from J; bases not matched to a gene: 4. Germline values: CDR1 MNHEY, CDR2 SVGAGI. The CDR3 is 16 residues long. Method: immunoSEQ multiplex PCR; TCRdb's copy keeps in-frame clones and lacks some. The sample consists of around 15,000 clones, around 73% of them appearing once. Source material: tumor tissue. This TCR derives from a human donor with high-grade serous ovarian cancer. This chain connects TRBV6-5 to TRBJ2-3, with 7 bases aligning to TRBD1. The CDR3 protein is CASSYSPGTGTDTQYF. The CDR3 nucleotides read TGTGCCAGCAGTTACTCCCCCGGGACAGGCACAGATACGCAGTATTTT.